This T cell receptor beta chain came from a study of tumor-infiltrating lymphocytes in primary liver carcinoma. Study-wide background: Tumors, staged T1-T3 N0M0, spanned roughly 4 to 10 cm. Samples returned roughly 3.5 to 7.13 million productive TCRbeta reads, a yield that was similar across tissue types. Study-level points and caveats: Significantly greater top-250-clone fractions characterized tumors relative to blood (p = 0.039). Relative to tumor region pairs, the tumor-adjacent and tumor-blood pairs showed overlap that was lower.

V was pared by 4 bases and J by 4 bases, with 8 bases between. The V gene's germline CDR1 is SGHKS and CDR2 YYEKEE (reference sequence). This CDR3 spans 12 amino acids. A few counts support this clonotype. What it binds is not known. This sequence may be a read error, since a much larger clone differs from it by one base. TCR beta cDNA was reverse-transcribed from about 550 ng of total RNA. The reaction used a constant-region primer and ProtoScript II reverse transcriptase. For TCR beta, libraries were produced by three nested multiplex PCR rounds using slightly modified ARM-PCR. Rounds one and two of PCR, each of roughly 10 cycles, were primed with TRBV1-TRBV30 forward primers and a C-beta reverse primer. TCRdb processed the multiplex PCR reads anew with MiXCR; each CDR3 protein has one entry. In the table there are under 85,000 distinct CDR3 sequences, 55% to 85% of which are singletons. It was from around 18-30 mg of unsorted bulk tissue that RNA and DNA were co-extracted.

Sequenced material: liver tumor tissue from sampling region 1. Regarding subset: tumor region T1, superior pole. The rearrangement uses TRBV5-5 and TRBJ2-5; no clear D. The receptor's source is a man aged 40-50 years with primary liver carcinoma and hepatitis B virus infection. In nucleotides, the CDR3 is TGTGCCAGCAGCCCCAATAGAGAGACCCAGTACTTC. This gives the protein CASSPNRETQYF.